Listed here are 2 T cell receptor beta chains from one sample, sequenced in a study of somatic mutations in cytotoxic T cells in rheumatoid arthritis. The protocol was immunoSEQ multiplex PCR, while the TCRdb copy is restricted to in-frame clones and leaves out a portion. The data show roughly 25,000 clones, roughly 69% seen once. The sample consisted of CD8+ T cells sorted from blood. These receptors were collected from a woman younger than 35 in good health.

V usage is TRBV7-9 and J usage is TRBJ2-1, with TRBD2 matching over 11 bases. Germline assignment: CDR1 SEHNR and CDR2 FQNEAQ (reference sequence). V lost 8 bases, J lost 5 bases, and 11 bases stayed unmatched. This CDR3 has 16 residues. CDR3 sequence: CASLFSGRGVNNEQFF. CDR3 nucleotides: TGTGCCAGCCTATTTAGCGGGAGGGGGGTTAACAATGAGCAGTTCTTC.

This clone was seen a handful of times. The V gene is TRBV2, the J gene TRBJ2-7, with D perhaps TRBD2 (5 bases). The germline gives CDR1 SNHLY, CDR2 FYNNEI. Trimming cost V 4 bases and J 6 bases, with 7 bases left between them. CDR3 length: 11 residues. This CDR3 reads CASSVAGEQYV. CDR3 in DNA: TGTGCCAGCAGTGTGGCGGGCGAGCAGTACGTC.